Following are 31 T cell receptor beta chains from one sample sequenced in a study of T-cell reconstitution after alpha-beta-depleted transplantation in children. A library of TCRbeta sequences, prepared with unique molecular identifiers, was generated. TCRdb processed the PCR reads anew with MiXCR; each CDR3 protein has one entry. The table records a few hundred thousand distinct CDR3 sequences, over 20% of them present only once. The sequences come from PBMCs, collected before TCRalphabeta/CD19-depleted stem cell transplant. These receptors all stem from a boy less than two years old with Wiskott-Aldrich syndrome, due to receive a stem cell transplant.

The chain combines TRBV12-3 or TRBV12-4 with TRBJ2-3, with a possible D match to TRBD2 (6 bases). The CDR3 has 16 residues. V gave up 5 bases and J gave up 0 bases, with 15 bases separating them. The CDR3 reads CASSLNLASSTDTQYF. The CDR3 DNA reads as TGTGCCAGCAGTCTAAACCTAGCGTCTAGCACAGATACGCAGTATTTT.

This sequence joins TRBV20-1 and TRBJ2-7, with 15 bases identical to TRBD2. Germline V gene sequence: CDR1 DFQATT, CDR2 SNEGSKA (reference sequence). This CDR3 region has 16 residues. V shed 3 bases, J shed 6 bases, and the junction held 9 bases outside the gene matches. DNA for the CDR3: TGCAGTGCTAGGATAGGACTAGCGGGAGGGTTTAGCGAGCAGTACTTC. Translating it yields CSARIGLAGGFSEQYF.

The rearrangement links TRBV5-1 to TRBJ2-3, with 14 bases fitting TRBD2. V lost 2 bases, J lost 5 bases, and 1 base stayed unmatched. The CDR3 contains 15 residues. Germline V gene lookup returns CDR1 SGHRS and CDR2 YFSETQ. CDR3 sequence (DNA): TGCGCCAGCAGCTTCGGACTAGCGGGAGGAGATACGCAGTATTTT. Protein: CASSFGLAGGDTQYF.

Note on this clonotype: One end of the junction fails to match germline, which may point to a read error. This chain uses TRBV20-1 with TRBJ2-3; 7 positions agree with TRBD1. The CDR3 consists of 14 residues. Germline lookup yields CDR1 DFQATT and CDR2 SNEGSKA (reference sequence). CDR3 nucleotide sequence: TGCAGTGCTAGGGGACCTTTGGGGACAGATACGGAGTATTTT. Translation: CSARGPLGTDTEYF.

This clonotype was seen more than once but under ten times. V is TRBV12-3 or TRBV12-4 and J is TRBJ2-3; D remains unclear. CDR3 length equals 16 residues. V lost 3 bases and J lost 2, with 15 bases in between. In DNA, the CDR3 is TGTGCCAGCAGTTTCGCCGTTCGCGTCGACACAGATACGCAGTATTTT. It translates to CASSFAVRVDTDTQYF.

In this sample, this clonotype turned up a few times. The chain combines TRBV6-1 with TRBJ1-2; D remains unclear. V shed 0 bases and J shed 4 bases, with 12 bases lying between them. This CDR3 comprises 15 residues. The V gene's germline CDR1 is MNHNS and CDR2 SASEGT. This CDR3 is CASSEAGLPPYGYTF. The CDR3 DNA is TGTGCCAGCAGTGAAGCTGGTCTTCCACCCTATGGCTACACCTTC.

V usage is TRBV5-1 and J usage is TRBJ2-3; D gene uncertain. This CDR3 has 14 residues. The V and J ends lost 0 bases and 2 bases respectively, with 7 bases between them. Germline V gene data show CDR1 as SGHRS and CDR2 as YFSETQ. CDR3 nucleotides: TGCGCCAGCAGCTTGGACAGCCACACAGATACGCAGTATTTT. Its protein is CASSLDSHTDTQYF.

This clonotype was seen a few times. This chain uses TRBV3-1 with TRBJ2-1; D ambiguous. Germline CDR1 reads LGHDT; CDR2 reads YNNKEL (reference sequence). The V gene lost 4 bases and the J gene lost 6 bases, with 7 bases spanning the gap. CDR3 length equals 12 residues. The CDR3 here is CASSRYPNEQFF. CDR3 DNA: TGTGCCAGCAGCCGATATCCCAATGAGCAGTTCTTC.

There are a few counts of this clonotype. This chain joins TRBV20-1 and TRBJ2-7, with a tentative D call TRBD1 (5 bases). The CDR3 spans 12 residues. Germline V gene lookup returns CDR1 DFQATT and CDR2 SNEGSKA (reference sequence). With 3 bases removed from V and 2 bases from J, the gap between germline ends came to 8 bases. CDR3 sequence (DNA): TGCAGTGCTAGTAGGGGTCCCTACGAGCAGTACTTC. Amino acid sequence: CSASRGPYEQYF.

The chain combines TRBV7-9 with TRBJ1-1, with D hard to call. Germline-derived CDR1 and CDR2 are SEHNR and FQNEAQ (reference sequence). The germline V and J ends were trimmed by 3 bases and 0 bases, with 17 bases remaining between them. The CDR3 sequence is 17 residues long. CDR3 protein: CASSFFRGDPLNTEAFF. CDR3 DNA: TGTGCCAGCAGCTTTTTCAGAGGCGACCCCCTGAACACTGAAGCTTTCTTT.

The sample holds a few counts of this clonotype. V usage is TRBV15 and J usage is TRBJ2-3, with a tentative D call TRBD2 (7 bases). V lost 0 bases, J lost 4 bases, and 20 bases lay in between. Per the germline V gene, CDR1 is LNHNV and CDR2 is YYDKDF (reference sequence). The CDR3 is made up of 18 amino acids. The CDR3 here is CATSRDLVPLGGADTQYF. As DNA, the CDR3 is TGTGCCACCAGCAGAGATTTAGTACCGTTAGGGGGGGCAGATACGCAGTATTTT.

This clonotype was observed a handful of times. This chain joins TRBV9 and TRBJ2-5, with 8 nucleotides matching TRBD1. The CDR3 extends over 16 amino acids. V dropped 3 bases and J dropped 5; count of bases not matched to a gene: 12. Germline CDR1 SGDLS, CDR2 YYNGEE. The chain's CDR3 is CASSGIDRGGLETQYF. CDR3 nucleotide sequence: TGTGCCAGCAGCGGGATCGACAGGGGAGGATTGGAGACCCAGTACTTC.

This clonotype was counted between two and nine times. V and J are TRBV7-8 and TRBJ1-6, with 9 nucleotides matching TRBD1. Per germline, CDR1 SGHVS and CDR2 FQNEAQ. The J segment lost 8 bases and the V segment lost 3 bases, leaving 2 bases of the junction unmatched. The CDR3 is 14 residues long. The CDR3 is CASSFRTGDSPLHF. The CDR3 DNA is TGTGCCAGCAGCTTTCGGACAGGGGATTCACCCCTCCACTTT.

This clonotype was observed a handful of times. The gene calls are TRBV5-4 and TRBJ2-1, with 9 nucleotides matching TRBD2. The CDR3 extends over 20 amino acids. V trimming: 2 bases; J trimming: 5 bases; junction bases outside the gene matches: 20. Germline V gene sequence: CDR1 SGHNT, CDR2 YYREEE (reference sequence). The CDR3 here is CASSLTISGSLALLDNEQFF. Written as DNA, the CDR3 is TGTGCCAGCAGCTTAACTATTAGCGGGAGTTTGGCCCTTTTAGACAATGAGCAGTTCTTC.

This clonotype turned up a few times. The germline gene is not matched at one end of the junction; a read error may be the cause. In nucleotides, the CDR3 is TGCAGTGCGAGAGAGGTCGCCTACAATGAGCAGTTCTTC. It encodes CSAREVAYNEQFF. This chain uses TRBV20-1 with TRBJ2-1; D unclear. CDR3 length: 13 residues. CDR1 is DFQATT, CDR2 SNEGSKA, per germline (reference sequence).

The chain combines TRBV3-1 with TRBJ1-2; TRBD1 matches 8 bases. This CDR3 region has 14 residues. The germline CDR1 and CDR2 sequences are LGHDT and YNNKEL (reference sequence). Trimming removed 0 bases from V and 8 bases from J; junction bases left unmatched: 5. The CDR3 sequence: CASSQDPGGGGYTF. CDR3 bases: TGTGCCAGCAGCCAAGATCCAGGGGGCGGCGGCTACACCTTC.

This clonotype appeared a few times. This sequence joins TRBV5-1 and TRBJ1-2; weak D call: TRBD1 (5 bases). The CDR3 has 14 amino acids. Looked up from germline, CDR1 is SGHRS and CDR2 is YFSETQ. V was clipped by 0 bases and J by 4 bases, with 10 bases between them. The CDR3 loop reads CASSLEGRSYGYTF. In DNA form, the CDR3 reads TGCGCCAGCAGCTTGGAGGGGAGGTCCTATGGCTACACCTTC.

This clonotype was seen a handful of times. This chain uses TRBV5-1 with TRBJ2-1; D might be TRBD2 (6 bases). The CDR3 runs 15 residues. V was cut by 4 bases and J by 5 bases, with 16 bases left in between. CDR1 is SGHRS, CDR2 YFSETQ, per germline. In DNA form, the CDR3 reads TGCGCCAGCAGCCCAGACGGGGGAGACCACAATGAGCAGTTCTTC. Translation gives CASSPDGGDHNEQFF.

V usage is TRBV5-1 and J usage is TRBJ1-2; D perhaps matches TRBD1 (6 bases). This CDR3 region has 14 residues. Deletions cut 2 bases from V and 4 bases from J, with 12 bases between. The V gene's germline CDR1 is SGHRS and CDR2 YFSETQ. The CDR3 nucleotides read TGCGCCAGCAGCTTCCAGGACAGTTCCTATGGCTACACCTTC. This gives the protein CASSFQDSSYGYTF.

V usage is TRBV29-1 and J usage is TRBJ1-4, with D perhaps TRBD1 (6 bases). The CDR3 runs to 13 residues. CDR1 is SQVTM and CDR2 is ANQGSEA in the germline V gene. Trimming removed 7 bases at V and 4 bases at J, with 13 bases between. CDR3 residues: CSAQTGVNEKLFF. The CDR3 DNA reads as TGCAGCGCCCAGACAGGCGTTAATGAAAAACTGTTTTTT.

This clonotype was detected a few times. This chain links TRBV10-2 with TRBJ2-5; weak D call: TRBD2 (6 bases). V was clipped by 4 bases and J by 14 bases, with 20 bases between them. From germline, CDR1 is WSHSY and CDR2 SAAADI. The CDR3 covers 13 residues. In nucleotides, the CDR3 is TGCGCCAGCAGTGGCCTGAAGGGCGGGGAAGGATACTTC. Translated: CASSGLKGGEGYF.

This clonotype has a handful of counts. The V call is TRBV29-1, the J call TRBJ2-1; D is perhaps TRBD1 (6 bases). This CDR3 has 13 residues. The germline gives CDR1 SQVTM, CDR2 ANQGSEA. The V gene lost 4 bases and the J gene lost 2 bases, with 9 bases spanning the gap. The CDR3 region is CSVGEGAYNEQFF. CDR3 nucleotide sequence: TGCAGCGTTGGAGAGGGGGCCTACAATGAGCAGTTCTTC.

The chain links TRBV9 to TRBJ1-2; D not certain. Germline V lookup: CDR1 SGDLS, CDR2 YYNGEE. V was pared by 4 bases and J by 1 base, with 14 bases between. The CDR3 consists of 15 residues. The CDR3 DNA reads TGTGCCAGCAGCCCCAGAGGACGGATTAACTATGGCTACACCTTC. As protein: CASSPRGRINYGYTF.

There are a few counts of this clonotype. The J gene is TRBJ2-7, the V gene TRBV28; 7 nucleotides match TRBD1. Trimming at V came to 4 bases and at J to 2 bases, leaving 23 bases not matched to a gene. CDR1 and CDR2 from the germline V gene are MDHEN and SYDVKM. The CDR3 is 20 residues long. The CDR3 sequence is CASSSIIQMTRDSKTYEQYF. The CDR3 nucleotides read TGTGCCAGCAGTTCTATAATCCAAATGACCCGGGACAGCAAAACCTACGAGCAGTACTTC.

The chain couples TRBV15 to TRBJ2-3, with TRBD1 as a possible D gene (5 bases). V lost 7 bases, J lost 5 bases, and 16 bases lay in between. The CDR3 covers 14 residues. Germline CDR1 LNHNV, CDR2 YYDKDF (reference sequence). CDR3 in amino acids: CATIPSGREDTQYF. The CDR3 bases are TGTGCCACCATCCCCTCCGGCAGGGAAGATACGCAGTATTTT.

The chain uses TRBV5-1 and TRBJ2-1, with D tentatively TRBD2 (6 bases). The CDR3 has 14 amino acids. V dropped 5 bases and J dropped 1 base, with 10 bases sitting between them. Germline CDR1 is SGHRS and CDR2 is YFSETQ. CDR3 DNA sequence: TGCGCCAGCAGACGCGGGATTTCCTACAATGAGCAGTTCTTC. It codes for CASRRGISYNEQFF.

This clonotype was counted a few times. The chain is built from TRBV9 and TRBJ1-5; 10 nucleotides agree with TRBD1. CDR3 length: 16 residues. The germline V gene encodes CDR1 SGDLS and CDR2 YYNGEE. V shed 0 bases and J 0 bases; nucleotides not matched to a gene: 0. This CDR3 reads CASSVGTGGSNQPQHF. The CDR3 DNA reads as TGTGCCAGCAGCGTAGGGACAGGGGGTAGCAATCAGCCCCAGCATTTT. Full variable domain (rest looked up from reference TRBV9 and TRBJ1-5): DSGVTQTPKHLITATGQRVTLRCSPRSGDLSVYWYQQSLDQGLQFLIQYYNGEERAKGNILERFSAQQFPDLHSELNLSSLELGDSALYFCASSVGTGGSNQPQHFGDGTRLSIL.

This clonotype was counted a few times. This sequence joins TRBV10-3 and TRBJ2-6; 9 positions agree with TRBD1. Germline assignment: CDR1 ENHRY and CDR2 SYGVKD. After removal of 3 bases from V and 0 bases from J, the junction contained 15 bases not matched to a gene. This CDR3 is built from 21 residues. The CDR3 DNA reads as TGTGCCATCAGTGAAAGTCCCGGGACAGGGATTCGGGCCTCTGGGGCCAACGTCCTGACTTTC. It is translated as CAISESPGTGIRASGANVLTF.

The V call is TRBV12-3 or TRBV12-4, the J call TRBJ2-5, with 8 bases lining up with TRBD2. The V gene end was trimmed by 3 bases and the J gene end by 7 bases; junction bases not matched to a gene: 16. The CDR3 length is 17 residues. The CDR3 reads CASSFGASGPGYMTQYF. As DNA, the CDR3 is TGTGCCAGCAGTTTCGGGGCTAGCGGGCCGGGTTATATGACCCAGTACTTC.

This clonotype was counted only a few times. The chain uses TRBV5-1 and TRBJ1-1; D is unresolved. The germline gives CDR1 SGHRS, CDR2 YFSETQ. The CDR3 loop spans 13 amino acids. The germline V and J ends were trimmed by 4 bases and 4 bases, with 11 bases remaining between them. Written as DNA, the CDR3 is TGCGCCAGCAGCGTAAACGAGGGCACTGAAGCTTTCTTT. Translated: CASSVNEGTEAFF.

V gene TRBV7-9 combines with J gene TRBJ2-3; TRBD2 agrees at 7 bases. The V and J ends lost 5 bases and 4 bases, in that order; junction bases with no gene match: 6. Germline assignment: CDR1 SEHNR and CDR2 FQNEAQ (reference sequence). The CDR3 has 14 amino acids. The CDR3 nucleotides are TGTGCCAGCAGCCCCGCGGGGAGGGCAGATACGCAGTATTTT. It is translated as CASSPAGRADTQYF. The complete variable domain, with remaining parts taken from reference TRBV7-9 and TRBJ2-3, reads DTGVSQNPRHKITKRGQNVTFRCDPISEHNRLYWYRQTLGQGPEFLTYFQNEAQLEKSRLLSDRFSAERPKGSFSTLEIQRTEQGDSAMYLCASSPAGRADTQYFGPGTRLTVL.